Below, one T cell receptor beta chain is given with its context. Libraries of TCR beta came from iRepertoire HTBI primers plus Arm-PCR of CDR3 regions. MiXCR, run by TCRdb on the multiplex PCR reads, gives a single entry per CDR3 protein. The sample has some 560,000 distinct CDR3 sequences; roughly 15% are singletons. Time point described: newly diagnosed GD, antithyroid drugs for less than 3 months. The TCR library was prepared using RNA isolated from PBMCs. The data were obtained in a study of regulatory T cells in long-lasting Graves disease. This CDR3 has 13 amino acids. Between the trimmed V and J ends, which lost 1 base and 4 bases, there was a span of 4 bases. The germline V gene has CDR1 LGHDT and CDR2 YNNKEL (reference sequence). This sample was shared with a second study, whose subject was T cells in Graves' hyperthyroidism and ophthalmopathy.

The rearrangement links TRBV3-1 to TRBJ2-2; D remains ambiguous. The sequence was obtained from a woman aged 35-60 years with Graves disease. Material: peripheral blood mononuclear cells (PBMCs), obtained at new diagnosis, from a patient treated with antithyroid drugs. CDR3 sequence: CASSQAATGELFF. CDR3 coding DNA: TGTGCCAGCAGCCAAGCCGCCACCGGGGAGCTGTTTTTT.